This passage covers 19 T cell receptor beta chains from one sample sequenced in a study of tumor and adjacent non-tumor tissue in lung cancer. A modified ARM-PCR protocol with three rounds of nested PCR amplified TCRbeta. MiXCR was run by TCRdb on the multiplex PCR reads, yielding one entry per CDR3 protein. Here the sample spans about 86,000 distinct CDR3 sequences, approximately 73% being singletons. This sample's RNA came from whole unsorted tissue. More than 3 cm separated this lung sample from the edge of the tumor. Sequencing was carried out using distant non-tumor lung tissue. These receptors came from a woman aged 45-65 years with non-small cell lung cancer.

As regards this clonotype: Because the CDR3 is missing its conserved closing phenylalanine or tryptophan, this is likely a read error. This chain joins TRBV6-2 or TRBV6-3 and TRBJ2-2; 7 bases fit TRBD1. The junction had 11 bases not matched to a gene; V was cut back by 5 bases and J by 8 bases. The germline gives CDR1 MNHEY, CDR2 SVGEGT. The CDR3 is 15 amino acids. The CDR3 here is CASSRQGTVTGELFL. The CDR3 nucleotides read TGTGCCAGCAGTCGACAGGGAACCGTCACGGGGGAGCTGTTTTTA.

The rearrangement uses TRBV6-6 and TRBJ1-6; no reliable D call. The V end lost 11 bases, the J end lost 4 bases, and 18 bases lay between the germline ends. Per germline, CDR1 MNHNY and CDR2 SVGAGI (reference sequence). The CDR3 has 15 amino acids. CDR3 nucleotide sequence: TGTGCCTGTACCTCCCGGGCCGAGTATAATTCACCCCTCCACTTT. It specifies CACTSRAEYNSPLHF.

Concerning this clonotype: It may be a read error: a sequence one base away is much more abundant. This CDR3 is CASSWSGTSGSDMQYF. The CDR3 nucleotides read TGCGCCAGCAGCTGGTCCGGGACTAGCGGATCAGATATGCAGTATTTT. The gene calls are TRBV5-1 and TRBJ2-3; 11 nucleotides line up with TRBD2. Germline-derived CDR1 and CDR2 are SGHRS and YFSETQ. This CDR3 spans 16 amino acids. The full variable domain, in which reference TRBV5-1 and TRBJ2-3 provide the parts outside the CDR3, is KAGVTQTPRYLIKTRGQQVTLSCSPISGHRSVSWYQQTPGQGLQFLFEYFSETQRNKGNFPGRFSGRQFSNSRSEMNVSTLELGDSALYLCASSWSGTSGSDMQYFGPGTRLTVL.

This clonotype showed up just a few times. A much larger clone lies one base from this, so it may be a read error. The chain is built from TRBV20-1 and TRBJ1-4; D gene uncertain. This CDR3 is built from 15 residues. Germline V gene sequence: CDR1 DFQATT, CDR2 SNEGSKA (reference sequence). The CDR3 loop reads CSARRQPANDERLFF. In DNA, the CDR3 is TGCAGTGCTAGGCGGCAGCCAGCTAATGATGAAAGACTGTTTTTT.

As to this clonotype: A read error may account for a junction end that differs from germline. This sequence joins TRBV24-1 and TRBJ2-6; unclear D gene. Germline CDR1 and CDR2: KGHDR and SFDVKD. The CDR3 is made up of 12 amino acids. As DNA, the CDR3 is TGTTCCACCAGTGATTTAAACAGCAGGATGACTTTC. Its protein product is CSTSDLNSRMTF.

The V call is TRBV4-2, the J call TRBJ2-5; a possible D gene is TRBD1 (5 bases). CDR3 length: 14 residues. CDR1 LGHNA and CDR2 YNFKEQ come from the germline V gene. Trimming took off 2 bases at V and 6 bases at J, with 13 bases between the two ends. The CDR3: CASSQKGRVQTQYF. The CDR3 DNA follows: TGTGCCAGCAGCCAAAAAGGCAGGGTCCAGACCCAGTACTTC.

With respect to this clonotype: Being one base from a much bigger clone, this may be a read error. This rearrangement joins TRBV5-8 to TRBJ1-5; perhaps TRBD1 as D (5 bases). The CDR3 contains 14 residues. Germline values: CDR1 SGHTS, CDR2 YDEGEE. V gave up 6 bases and J gave up 7 bases, with 17 bases separating them. The CDR3 loop is CASIDMARGQPQHF. The CDR3 nucleotides are TGTGCCAGCATCGACATGGCCCGGGGGCAGCCCCAGCATTTT.

A note on this clonotype: The CDR3 end shows no conserved phenylalanine or tryptophan, and so a read error is likely. The genes are TRBV6-1 and TRBJ2-7; the D gene is possibly TRBD2 (5 bases). Germline V lookup: CDR1 MNHNS, CDR2 SASEGT. The CDR3 runs to 14 residues. Here the CDR3 DNA reads TGTACCAGCAGTGAGGGCCCACAATCCTACGAGCAGTACCTC. It encodes CTSSEGPQSYEQYL.

As for this clonotype: One end of the junction varies from germline; a read error may be responsible. The chain recombines TRBV11-1 with TRBJ2-1, with unresolved D. CDR1 SGHAT and CDR2 FQDESV come from the germline V gene (reference sequence). The CDR3 has 15 residues. In DNA, the CDR3 is TGTGCCAGCAGCCCGACTCCTTCGATGGGCGATGAGCAGTCATTC. Translating gives CASSPTPSMGDEQSF.

On this clonotype: This CDR3 fails to terminate in the conserved phenylalanine or tryptophan, so it likely reflects a read error. V gene TRBV20-1 combines with J gene TRBJ2-7, with TRBD1 identical over 9 bases. The CDR3 extends over 13 amino acids. CDR1 is DFQATT, CDR2 SNEGSKA, per germline (reference sequence). The CDR3 region is CSVQGQGLYDQYS. The CDR3 region has the DNA TGCAGTGTACAGGGACAGGGACTATACGACCAGTACTCC.

Regarding this clonotype: One end of the junction does not line up with germline, which may come from a read error. The chain is built from TRBV5-3 and TRBJ2-6; 7 bases fit TRBD1. TRBV5-3 belongs to the ORF category, with a function that is uncertain. The CDR3 is made up of 19 amino acids. CDR3 bases: TGTGCCAGCCACCATCGATCCAGGACAGGCCCCTCTGGGGCCAAAGTCCTGACTTTC. This sequence encodes CASHHRSRTGPSGAKVLTF.

The chain joins TRBV10-3 to TRBJ1-2; D remains ambiguous. This CDR3 comprises 14 residues. Germline CDR1 and CDR2: ENHRY and SYGVKD. For the CDR3, the DNA is TGTGCGACCTACCAACTTTGGGGAAAATATGGCTACACCTTC. Its translation is CATYQLWGKYGYTF.

Points on this clonotype: Mismatch with germline at one junction end may stem from a read error. V and J are TRBV11-2 and TRBJ1-6; no clear D. The CDR3 covers 14 residues. Germline CDR1 is SGHAT and CDR2 is FQNNGV. Written as DNA, the CDR3 is TGTGCCAACAGCTTAGACACGGGTAATTCACCCATCCACTTT. This gives the protein CANSLDTGNSPIHF.

As to this clonotype: Germline and junction disagree at one end, which may indicate a read error. The gene calls are TRBV6-6 and TRBJ2-1, with 8 nucleotides matching TRBD2. The length of the CDR3 is 17 residues. The germline V gene has CDR1 MNHNY and CDR2 SVGAGI (reference sequence). The CDR3 sequence: CARSYSNPSGQYIEQFF. As DNA, the CDR3 is TGTGCCAGAAGCTACTCGAATCCTAGCGGGCAGTACATTGAGCAGTTCTTC.

With regard to this clonotype: The germline gene is not matched at one end of the junction; a read error may be the cause. The gene calls are TRBV5-1 and TRBJ2-7, with D hard to call. The CDR3 totals 15 residues. Germline CDR1 and CDR2: SGHRS and YFSETQ. This CDR3 is CASSLAADISYERYF. In DNA form, the CDR3 reads TGCGCCAGCAGCTTGGCAGCAGATATCTCCTACGAGCGGTACTTC.

About this clonotype: One junction end does not reproduce the germline sequence, and a read error may be involved. The rearrangement uses TRBV10-1 and TRBJ2-5; D unclear. CDR1 and CDR2 (germline): WNHNN, SYGVQD (reference sequence). The CDR3 totals 12 residues. The CDR3 region has the DNA TGTGCCAGACCCACCGTGAGAGAGACCCAATACTTC. Its translation is CARPTVRETQYF.

As regards this clonotype: A clone one base away is much larger, so this may be a read error. The gene calls are TRBV20-1 and TRBJ2-1; D is uncertain. With 0 bases removed from V and 6 bases from J, the gap between germline ends came to 15 bases. The CDR3 has 15 amino acids. Germline values: CDR1 DFQATT, CDR2 SNEGSKA (reference sequence). This chain's CDR3 is CSARDLGIDFNEQFF. CDR3 coding DNA: TGCAGTGCTAGAGATTTAGGGATAGATTTCAATGAGCAGTTCTTC.

Concerning this clonotype itself: The junction departs from germline at one end; a sequencing error may be responsible. The chain uses TRBV29-1 and TRBJ2-7; 13 positions match TRBD2. The CDR3 is 15 residues long. Per the germline V gene, CDR1 is SQVTM and CDR2 is ANQGSEA. The CDR3 loop reads CRVDRTSGSLHEQYF. The CDR3 DNA reads TGCAGAGTTGACAGGACTAGCGGGAGTCTACATGAGCAGTACTTC.

The table lists this clonotype with a few counts. Possible read error: a much larger clone is one base away. V gene TRBV6-1 combines with J gene TRBJ1-2; no reliable D call. Germline assignment: CDR1 MNHNS and CDR2 SASEGT. The CDR3 runs to 12 residues. This CDR3 reads CTTRKALHGYTF. The DNA for the CDR3 is TGTACAACAAGGAAGGCATTACATGGCTACACCTTC.